This T cell receptor (beta chain) was sequenced in a study of spatial heterogeneity in lung cancer. Study-wide findings and caveats: Counts for ubiquitous and regional expanded TCRs went along with ubiquitous and regional nonsynonymous mutations, respectively. Tracking of tumor mutation counts was seen in expanded intratumoral alpha and beta TCR counts.

Trimming took off 3 bases at V and 5 bases at J, with 13 bases between the two ends. This CDR3 spans 13 amino acids. CDR1 and CDR2 (germline): SQVTM, ANQGSEA. This clonotype has ten or more counts. Its antigen is undetermined. Time point defined: sample taken at primary tumor resection. Donation came from roughly 72 patients with untreated early-stage non-small cell lung cancer. In each case, whole RNA from tumor, nontumor lung or frozen PBMC was sequenced unsorted. TCR cDNA molecules were tagged individually, and each one carried a unique molecular identifier. MiXCR, applied by TCRdb to the 5' RACE reads, yields one record per CDR3 protein. The data show 7,300 or so distinct CDR3 sequences, with 11% to 15% seen just once and 7% to 9% held by the top ten.

The V and J genes are TRBV29-1 and TRBJ1-1; D is undetermined. The TCR originated in a female donor with early-stage non-small cell lung cancer. Sequenced material: lung tumor tissue, taken at surgery. The CDR3 DNA follows: TGCAGCGTTGACGGAGGGCTGTTGACTGAAGCTTTCTTT. Amino acids: CSVDGGLLTEAFF.